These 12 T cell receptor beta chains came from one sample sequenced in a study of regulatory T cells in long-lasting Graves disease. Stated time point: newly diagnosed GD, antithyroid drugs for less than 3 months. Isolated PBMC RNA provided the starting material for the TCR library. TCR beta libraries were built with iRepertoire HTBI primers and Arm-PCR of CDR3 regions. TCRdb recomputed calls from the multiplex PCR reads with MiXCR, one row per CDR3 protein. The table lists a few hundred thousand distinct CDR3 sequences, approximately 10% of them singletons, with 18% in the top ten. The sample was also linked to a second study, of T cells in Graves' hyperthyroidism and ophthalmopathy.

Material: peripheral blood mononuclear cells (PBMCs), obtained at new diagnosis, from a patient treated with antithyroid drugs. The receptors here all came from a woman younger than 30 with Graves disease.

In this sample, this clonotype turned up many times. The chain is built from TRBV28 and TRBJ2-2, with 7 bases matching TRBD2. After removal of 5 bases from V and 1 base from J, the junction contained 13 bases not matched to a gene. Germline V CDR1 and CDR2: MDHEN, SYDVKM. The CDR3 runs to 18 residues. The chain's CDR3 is CASSPDLGAGMNTGELFF. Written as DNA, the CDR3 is TGTGCCAGCAGTCCCGACTTAGGAGCGGGGATGAACACCGGGGAGCTGTTTTTT.

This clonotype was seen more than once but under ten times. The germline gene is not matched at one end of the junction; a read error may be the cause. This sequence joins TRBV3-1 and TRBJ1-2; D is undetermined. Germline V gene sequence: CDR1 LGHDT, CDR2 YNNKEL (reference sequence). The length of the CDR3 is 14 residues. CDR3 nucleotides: TGTGTCAGCAGCCAAGATCATCTTTCCTATGGCTACACCTTC. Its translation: CVSSQDHLSYGYTF.

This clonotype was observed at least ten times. This CDR3 is CASSTNGAHEQFF. In DNA form, the CDR3 reads TGTGCCAGCAGTACAAACGGGGCTCATGAGCAGTTCTTC. This sequence joins TRBV6-2 or TRBV6-3 and TRBJ2-1, with D tentatively TRBD1 or TRBD2 (5 bases each). This CDR3 contains 13 residues. Germline loops: CDR1 MNHEY, CDR2 SVGEGT. Trimming stripped 5 bases from V and 8 bases from J, with 13 bases between.

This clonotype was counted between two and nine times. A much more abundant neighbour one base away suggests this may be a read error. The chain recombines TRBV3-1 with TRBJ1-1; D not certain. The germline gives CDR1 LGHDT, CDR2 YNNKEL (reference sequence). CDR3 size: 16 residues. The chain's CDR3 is CAGSQTAAFMNTEAFF. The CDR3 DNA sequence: TGTGCCGGCAGCCAAACGGCCGCATTTATGAACACTGAAGCTTTCTTT.

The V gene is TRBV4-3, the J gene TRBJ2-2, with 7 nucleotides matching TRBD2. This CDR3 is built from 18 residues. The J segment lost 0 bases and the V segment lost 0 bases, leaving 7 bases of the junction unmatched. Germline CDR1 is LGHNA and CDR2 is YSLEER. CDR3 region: CASSQDEAAGANTGELFF. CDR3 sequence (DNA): TGCGCCAGCAGCCAAGATGAAGCGGCGGGAGCGAACACCGGGGAGCTGTTTTTT.

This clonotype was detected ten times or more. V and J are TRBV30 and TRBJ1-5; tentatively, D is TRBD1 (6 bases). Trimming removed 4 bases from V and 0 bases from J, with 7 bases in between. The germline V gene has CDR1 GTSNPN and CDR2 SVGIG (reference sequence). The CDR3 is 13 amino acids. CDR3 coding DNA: TGTGCCTGGACAGGGGCTAGCAATCAGCCCCAGCATTTT. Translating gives CAWTGASNQPQHF.

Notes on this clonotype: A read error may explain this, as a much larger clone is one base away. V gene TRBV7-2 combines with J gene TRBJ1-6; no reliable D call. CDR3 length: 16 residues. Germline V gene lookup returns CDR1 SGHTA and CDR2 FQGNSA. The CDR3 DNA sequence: TGTGCCAGCAGCCTCACAAGGAGCTCCTATACTTCACCCCTCCACTTT. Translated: CASSLTRSSYTSPLHF.

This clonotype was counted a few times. The CDR3 loop reads CSAMRPQRETLYEQYF. The DNA for the CDR3 is TGCAGTGCTATGCGGCCTCAGCGGGAGACTCTTTACGAGCAGTACTTC. The chain couples TRBV20-1 to TRBJ2-7; 8 nucleotides agree with TRBD2. V trimming: 4 bases; J trimming: 4 bases; junction bases outside the gene matches: 15. The CDR3 totals 16 residues. Germline V gene lookup returns CDR1 DFQATT and CDR2 SNEGSKA (reference sequence).

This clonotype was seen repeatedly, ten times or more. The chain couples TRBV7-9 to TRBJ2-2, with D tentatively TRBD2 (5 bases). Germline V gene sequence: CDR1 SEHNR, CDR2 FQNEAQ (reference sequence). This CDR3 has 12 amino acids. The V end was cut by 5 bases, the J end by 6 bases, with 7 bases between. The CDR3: CASSPSSGELFF. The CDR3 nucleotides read TGTGCCAGCAGCCCTAGCTCCGGGGAGCTGTTTTTT.

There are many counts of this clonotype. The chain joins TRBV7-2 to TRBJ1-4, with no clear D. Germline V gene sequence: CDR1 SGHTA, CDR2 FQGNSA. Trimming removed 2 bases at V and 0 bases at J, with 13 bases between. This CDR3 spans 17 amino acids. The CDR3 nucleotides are TGTGCCAGCAGCTTATTGCCGCTGAGGGCAACTAATGAAAAACTGTTTTTT. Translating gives CASSLLPLRATNEKLFF.

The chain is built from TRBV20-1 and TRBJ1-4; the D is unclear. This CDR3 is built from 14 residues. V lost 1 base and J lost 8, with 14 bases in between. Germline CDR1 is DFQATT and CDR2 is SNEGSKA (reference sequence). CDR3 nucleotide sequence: TGCAGTGCTAGAGGAGGTGGGGTATCGGAAAAACTGTTTTTT. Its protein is CSARGGGVSEKLFF.

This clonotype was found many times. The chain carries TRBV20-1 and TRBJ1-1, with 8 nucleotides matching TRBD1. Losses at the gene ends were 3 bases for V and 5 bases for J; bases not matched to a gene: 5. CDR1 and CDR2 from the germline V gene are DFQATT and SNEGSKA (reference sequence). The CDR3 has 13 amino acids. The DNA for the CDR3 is TGCAGTGCTAGGGCGGACAGGGAGACTGAAGCTTTCTTT. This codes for CSARADRETEAFF.